The 2 T cell receptor beta chains given below trace back to one sample, sequenced in a study of post-analysis software for immune sequencing data. Study-level results: With TRBV5-6, TRBV5-1 and TRBV20-1 included, 4 or 5 TRBV segments were more frequent in patients than in controls.

These receptors lack a known antigen. Unique molecular identifiers were carried by the TCR beta cDNA libraries. TCRdb re-analysed the PCR reads in MiXCR, keeping a single row per CDR3 protein. The sample includes 750,000 to 950,000 distinct CDR3 sequences, roughly 58% of them seen just once. The sequenced material came from blood. Every receptor here comes from a girl aged 10 to 17 with multiple sclerosis.

This clonotype was seen a few times. This chain uses TRBV27 with TRBJ2-5; 16 bases map to TRBD2. The last part of the DNA fits TRBJ2-7 better; the J call may be wrong. Germline loops: CDR1 MNHEY, CDR2 SMNVEV (reference sequence). CDR3 length equals 17 residues. The CDR3 sequence: CASSSPGTSGRAHEQYF. The CDR3 nucleotides are TGTGCCAGCAGTTCGCCCGGGACTAGCGGGAGGGCCCACGAGCAGTACTTC.

The chain links TRBV15 to TRBJ2-1; perhaps TRBD2 as D (5 bases). The CDR3 runs 19 residues. The V and J ends lost 0 bases and 0 bases respectively, with 18 bases between them. Germline-derived CDR1 and CDR2 are LNHNV and YYDKDF (reference sequence). CDR3 region: CATSREKGGGRASYNEQFF. In DNA, the CDR3 is TGTGCCACCAGCAGAGAAAAGGGCGGAGGCCGGGCCTCCTACAATGAGCAGTTCTTC. The full variable domain, its missing parts supplied by reference TRBV15 and TRBJ2-1, is DAMVIQNPRYQVTQFGKPVTLSCSQTLNHNVMYWYQQKSSQAPKLLFHYYDKDFNNEADTPDNFQSRRPNTSFCFLDIRSPGLGDTAMYLCATSREKGGGRASYNEQFFGPGTRLTVL.